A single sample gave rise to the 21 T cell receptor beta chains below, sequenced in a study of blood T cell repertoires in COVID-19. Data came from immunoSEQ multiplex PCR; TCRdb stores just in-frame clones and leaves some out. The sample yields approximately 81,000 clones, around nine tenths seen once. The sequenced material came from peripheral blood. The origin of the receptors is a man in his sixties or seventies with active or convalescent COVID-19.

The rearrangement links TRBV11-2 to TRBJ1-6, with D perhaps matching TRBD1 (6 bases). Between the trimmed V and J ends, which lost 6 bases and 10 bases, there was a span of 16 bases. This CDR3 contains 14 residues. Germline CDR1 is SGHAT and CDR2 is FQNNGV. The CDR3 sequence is CASSPRGGGSPLHF. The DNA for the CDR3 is TGTGCCAGCAGTCCTAGGGGGGGAGGATCACCCCTCCACTTT. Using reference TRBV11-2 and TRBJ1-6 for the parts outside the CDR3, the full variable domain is EAGVAQSPRYKIIEKRQSVAFWCNPISGHATLYWYQQILGQGPKLLIQFQNNGVVDDSQLPKDRFSAERLKGVDSTLKIQPAKLEDSAVYLCASSPRGGGSPLHFGNGTRLTVT.

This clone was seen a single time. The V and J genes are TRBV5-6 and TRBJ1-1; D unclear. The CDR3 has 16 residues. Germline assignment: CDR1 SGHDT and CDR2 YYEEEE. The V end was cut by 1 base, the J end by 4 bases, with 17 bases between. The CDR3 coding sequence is TGTGCCAGCAGCTTGTTAGCAGGCCTAGGGAGCACTGAAGCTTTCTTT. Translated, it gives CASSLLAGLGSTEAFF.

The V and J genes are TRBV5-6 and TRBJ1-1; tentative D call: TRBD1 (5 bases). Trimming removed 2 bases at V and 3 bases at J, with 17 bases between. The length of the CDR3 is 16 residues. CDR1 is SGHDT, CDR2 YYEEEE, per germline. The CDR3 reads CASSFGPRGTDTEAFF. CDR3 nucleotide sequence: TGTGCCAGCAGCTTTGGCCCGCGGGGCACAGACACTGAAGCTTTCTTT.

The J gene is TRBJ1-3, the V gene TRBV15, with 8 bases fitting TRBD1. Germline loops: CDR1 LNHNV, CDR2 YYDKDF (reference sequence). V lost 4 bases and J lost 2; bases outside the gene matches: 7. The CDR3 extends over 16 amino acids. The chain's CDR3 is CATSIPDRDPGNTIYF. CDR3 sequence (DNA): TGTGCCACCAGCATCCCGGACAGGGATCCTGGAAACACCATATATTTT.

The CDR3 DNA reads as TGTGCCAGCAGTGATCAGAATGAAAAACTGTTTTTT. Translated, it gives CASSDQNEKLFF. J is TRBJ1-4 and V is TRBV6-1; D gene uncertain. This CDR3 has 12 residues. The ends were cut back, 3 bases at V and 5 bases at J, with 4 bases in the middle. CDR1 is MNHNS and CDR2 is SASEGT in the germline V gene.

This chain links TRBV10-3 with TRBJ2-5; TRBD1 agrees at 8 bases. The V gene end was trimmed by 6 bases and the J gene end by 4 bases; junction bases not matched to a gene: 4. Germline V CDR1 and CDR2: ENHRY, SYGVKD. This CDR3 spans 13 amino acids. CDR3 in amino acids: CAISYQGAETQYF. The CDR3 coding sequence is TGTGCCATCAGCTATCAGGGGGCAGAGACCCAGTACTTC.

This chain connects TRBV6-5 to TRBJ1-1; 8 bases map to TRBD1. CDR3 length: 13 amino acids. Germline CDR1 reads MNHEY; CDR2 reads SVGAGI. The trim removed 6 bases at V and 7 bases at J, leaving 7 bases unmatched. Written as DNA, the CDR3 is TGTGCCAGCAGGGCTCAGGGGGCTGGTGAAGCTTTCTTT. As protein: CASRAQGAGEAFF.

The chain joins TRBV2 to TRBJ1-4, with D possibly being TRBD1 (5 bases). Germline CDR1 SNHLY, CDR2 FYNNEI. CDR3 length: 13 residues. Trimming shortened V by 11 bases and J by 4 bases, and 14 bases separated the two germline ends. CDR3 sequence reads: CAGKTAFNEKLFF. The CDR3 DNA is TGTGCCGGAAAGACAGCCTTTAATGAAAAACTGTTTTTT.

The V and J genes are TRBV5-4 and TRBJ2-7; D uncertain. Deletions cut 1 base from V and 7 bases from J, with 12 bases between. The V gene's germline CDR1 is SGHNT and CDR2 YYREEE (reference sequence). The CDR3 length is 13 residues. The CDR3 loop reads CASSLMTEREQYF. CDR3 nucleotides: TGTGCCAGCAGCTTGATGACCGAGAGGGAGCAGTACTTC.

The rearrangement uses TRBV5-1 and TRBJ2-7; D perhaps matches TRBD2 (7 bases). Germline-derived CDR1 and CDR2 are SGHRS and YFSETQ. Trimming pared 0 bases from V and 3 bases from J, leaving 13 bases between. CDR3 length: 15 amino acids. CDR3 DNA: TGCGCCAGCAGCTTGGTACAGGGAGGGAACTACGAGCAGTACTTC. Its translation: CASSLVQGGNYEQYF. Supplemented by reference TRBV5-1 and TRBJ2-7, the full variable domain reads KAGVTQTPRYLIKTRGQQVTLSCSPISGHRSVSWYQQTPGQGLQFLFEYFSETQRNKGNFPGRFSGRQFSNSRSEMNVSTLELGDSALYLCASSLVQGGNYEQYFGPGTRLTVT.

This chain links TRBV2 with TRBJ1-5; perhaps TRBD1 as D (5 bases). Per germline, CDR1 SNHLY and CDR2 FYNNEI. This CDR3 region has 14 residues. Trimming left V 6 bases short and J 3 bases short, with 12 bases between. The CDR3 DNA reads TGTGCCAGCAGCCTTGGGGCAGACAATCAGCCCCAGCATTTT. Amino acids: CASSLGADNQPQHF.

In DNA form, the CDR3 reads TGCAGCGTCTCCTACGGGACTTCGGAGCCCCAGCATTTT. It is translated as CSVSYGTSEPQHF. This chain links TRBV29-1 with TRBJ1-5; D perhaps matches TRBD1 (5 bases). The germline gives CDR1 SQVTM, CDR2 ANQGSEA. The CDR3 is 13 amino acids. The germline V and J ends were trimmed by 6 bases and 8 bases, with 17 bases remaining between them. Full variable domain (remainder filled in from reference TRBV29-1 and TRBJ1-5): SAVISQKPSRDICQRGTSLTIQCQVDSQVTMMFWYRQQPGQSLTLIATANQGSEATYESGFVIDKFPISRPNLTFSTLTVSNMSPEDSSIYLCSVSYGTSEPQHFGDGTRLSIL.

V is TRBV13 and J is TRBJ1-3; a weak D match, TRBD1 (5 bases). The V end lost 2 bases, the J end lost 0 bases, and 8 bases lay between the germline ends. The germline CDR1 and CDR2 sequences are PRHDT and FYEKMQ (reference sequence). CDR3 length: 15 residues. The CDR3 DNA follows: TGTGCCAGCAGCTTATTGGGGGGCTCTGGAAACACCATATATTTT. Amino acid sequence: CASSLLGGSGNTIYF.

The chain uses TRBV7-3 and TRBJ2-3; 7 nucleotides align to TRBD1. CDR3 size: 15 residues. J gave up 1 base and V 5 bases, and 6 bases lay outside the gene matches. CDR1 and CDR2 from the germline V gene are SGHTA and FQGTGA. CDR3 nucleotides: TGTGCCAGCAGCCGAGGGGGACAGCGCACAGATACGCAGTATTTT. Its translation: CASSRGGQRTDTQYF.

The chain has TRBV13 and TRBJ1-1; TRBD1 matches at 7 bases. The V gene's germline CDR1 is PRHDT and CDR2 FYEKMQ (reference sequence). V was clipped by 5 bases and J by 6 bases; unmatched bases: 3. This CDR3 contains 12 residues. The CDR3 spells CASSRTGAEAFF. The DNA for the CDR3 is TGTGCCAGCAGCAGGACAGGAGCTGAAGCTTTCTTT.

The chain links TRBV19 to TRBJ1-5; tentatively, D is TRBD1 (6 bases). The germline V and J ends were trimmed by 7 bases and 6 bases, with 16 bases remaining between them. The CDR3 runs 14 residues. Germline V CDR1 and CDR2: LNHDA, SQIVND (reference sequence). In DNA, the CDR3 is TGTGCCAGTAATGAGGGGGTTAACAGTCAGCCCCAGCATTTT. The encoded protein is CASNEGVNSQPQHF.

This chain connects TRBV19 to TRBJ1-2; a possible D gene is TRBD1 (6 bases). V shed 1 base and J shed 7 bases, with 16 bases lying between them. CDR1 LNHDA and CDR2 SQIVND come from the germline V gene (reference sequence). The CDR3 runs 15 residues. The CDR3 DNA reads TGTGCCAGTAGTATAGTATCTGGGGGCGCCGGTGGCTACACCTTC. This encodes CASSIVSGGAGGYTF.

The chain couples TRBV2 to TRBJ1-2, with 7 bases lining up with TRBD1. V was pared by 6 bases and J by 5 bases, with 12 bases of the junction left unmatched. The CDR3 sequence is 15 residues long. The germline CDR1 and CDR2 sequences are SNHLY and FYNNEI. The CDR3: CASSPTGEPTYGYTF. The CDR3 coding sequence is TGTGCCAGCAGCCCAACAGGGGAACCCACTTATGGCTACACCTTC.

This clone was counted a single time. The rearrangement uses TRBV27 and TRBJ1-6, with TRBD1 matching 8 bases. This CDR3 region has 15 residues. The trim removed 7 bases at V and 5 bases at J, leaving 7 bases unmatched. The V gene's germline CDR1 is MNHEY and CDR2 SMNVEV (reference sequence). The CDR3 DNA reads TGTGCCAGCACCCGGGACAGGCGAGATAATTCACCCCTCCACTTT. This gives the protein CASTRDRRDNSPLHF.

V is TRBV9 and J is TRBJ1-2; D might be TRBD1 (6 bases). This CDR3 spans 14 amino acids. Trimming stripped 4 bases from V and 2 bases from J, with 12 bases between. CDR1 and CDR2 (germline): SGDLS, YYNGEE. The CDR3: CASSQQGFNYGYTF. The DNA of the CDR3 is TGTGCCAGCAGCCAACAGGGTTTCAACTATGGCTACACCTTC.

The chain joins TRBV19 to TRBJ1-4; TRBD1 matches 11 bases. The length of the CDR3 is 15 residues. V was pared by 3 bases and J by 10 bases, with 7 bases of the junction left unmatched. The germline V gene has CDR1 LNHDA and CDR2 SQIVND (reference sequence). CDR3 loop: CASSILRDRGRKLFF. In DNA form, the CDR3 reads TGTGCCAGTAGTATCCTCCGGGACAGGGGGAGAAAACTGTTTTTT. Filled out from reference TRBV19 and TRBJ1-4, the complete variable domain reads DGGITQSPKYLFRKEGQNVTLSCEQNLNHDAMYWYRQDPGQGLRLIYYSQIVNDFQKGDIAEGYSVSREKKESFPLTVTSAQKNPTAFYLCASSILRDRGRKLFFGSGTQLSVL.